Below, 2 T cell receptor beta chains from the same sample are listed, as sequenced in a study of T cell responses to AZD1222 COVID-19 vaccine. Method: immunoSEQ multiplex PCR; TCRdb's copy keeps in-frame clones and lacks some. The sample carries approximately 100,000 clones, approximately 87% recorded once. This specimen was peripheral blood, taken on day 0 of AZD1222 vaccination. These receptor sequences come from an adult in good health.

This clone was detected only once. V gene TRBV15 combines with J gene TRBJ2-1; D remains unclear. This CDR3 spans 12 amino acids. Germline CDR1 and CDR2: LNHNV and YYDKDF (reference sequence). V lost 4 bases and J lost 4, with 5 bases in between. This CDR3 reads CATSNGYNEQFF. DNA of the CDR3: TGTGCCACCAGCAACGGTTACAATGAGCAGTTCTTC.

This chain connects TRBV7-9 to TRBJ2-2; D is undetermined. This CDR3 comprises 12 residues. In germline, CDR1 is SEHNR, CDR2 FQNEAQ (reference sequence). Trimming left V 3 bases short and J 6 bases short, with 5 bases between. CDR3 residues: CASSFAPGELFF. CDR3 sequence (DNA): TGTGCCAGCAGCTTCGCTCCCGGGGAGCTGTTTTTT. The full variable domain, in which reference TRBV7-9 and TRBJ2-2 provide the parts outside the CDR3, is DTGVSQNPRHKITKRGQNVTFRCDPISEHNRLYWYRQTLGQGPEFLTYFQNEAQLEKSRLLSDRFSAERPKGSFSTLEIQRTEQGDSAMYLCASSFAPGELFFGEGSRLTVL.